This TCR beta chain stems from a study of T cell responses to AZD1222 COVID-19 vaccine. Study results and limitations: Only after the peak T cell response were repertoires sampled. White British donors predominated, females outnumbered males, and clonal diversity was possibly underestimated.

The assay was immunoSEQ multiplex PCR, and TCRdb's table has in-frame clones only and misses some. The table includes over 50,000 clones, around 80% detected once. The CDR3 has 12 residues. The germline V and J ends were trimmed by 3 bases and 7 bases, with 7 bases remaining between them. Germline lookup yields CDR1 SEHNR and CDR2 FQNEAQ (reference sequence). Turning to this clone: The antigen is undetermined.

The sample in question was peripheral blood, obtained 28 days after the second AZD1222 dose. The TCR was taken from an adult who received the AZD1222 COVID-19 vaccine. The chain has TRBV7-9 and TRBJ2-1; D remains unclear. CDR3 nucleotide sequence: TGTGCCAGCAGCTTTACCGAAAATGAGCAGTTCTTC. Protein product: CASSFTENEQFF. The variable domain in full, completed from reference TRBV7-9 and TRBJ2-1, reads DTGVSQNPRHKITKRGQNVTFRCDPISEHNRLYWYRQTLGQGPEFLTYFQNEAQLEKSRLLSDRFSAERPKGSFSTLEIQRTEQGDSAMYLCASSFTENEQFFGPGTRLTVL.